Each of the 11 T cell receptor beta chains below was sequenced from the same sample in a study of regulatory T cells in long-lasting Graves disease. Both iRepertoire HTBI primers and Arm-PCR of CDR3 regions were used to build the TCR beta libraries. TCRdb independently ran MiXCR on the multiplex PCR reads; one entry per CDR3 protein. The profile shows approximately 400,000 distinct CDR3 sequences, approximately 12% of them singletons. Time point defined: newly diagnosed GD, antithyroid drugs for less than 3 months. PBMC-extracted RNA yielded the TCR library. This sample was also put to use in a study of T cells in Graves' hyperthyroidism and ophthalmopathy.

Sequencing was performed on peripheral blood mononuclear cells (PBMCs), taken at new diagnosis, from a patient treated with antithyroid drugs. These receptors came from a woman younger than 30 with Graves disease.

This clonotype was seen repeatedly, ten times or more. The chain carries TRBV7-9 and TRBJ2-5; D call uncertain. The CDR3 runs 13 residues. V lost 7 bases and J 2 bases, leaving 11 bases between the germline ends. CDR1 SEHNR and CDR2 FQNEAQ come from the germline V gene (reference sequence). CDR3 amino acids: CASNLGEQETQYF. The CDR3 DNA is TGTGCCAGCAACCTCGGAGAGCAAGAGACCCAGTACTTC.

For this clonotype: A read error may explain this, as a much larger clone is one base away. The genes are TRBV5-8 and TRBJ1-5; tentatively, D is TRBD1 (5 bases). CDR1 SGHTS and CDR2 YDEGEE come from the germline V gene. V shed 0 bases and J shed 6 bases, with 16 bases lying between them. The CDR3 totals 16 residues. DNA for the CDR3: TGTGCCAGCAGCTTGGAAGTAGGGGCGGGCAGTCAGCCCCAGCATTTT. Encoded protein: CASSLEVGAGSQPQHF.

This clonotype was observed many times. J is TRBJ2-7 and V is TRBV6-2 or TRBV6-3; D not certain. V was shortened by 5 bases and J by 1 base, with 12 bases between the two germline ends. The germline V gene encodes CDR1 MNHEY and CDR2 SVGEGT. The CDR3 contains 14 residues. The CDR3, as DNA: TGTGCCAGCAGTGATTCGGCGCGGTCCTACGAGCAGTACTTC. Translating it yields CASSDSARSYEQYF.

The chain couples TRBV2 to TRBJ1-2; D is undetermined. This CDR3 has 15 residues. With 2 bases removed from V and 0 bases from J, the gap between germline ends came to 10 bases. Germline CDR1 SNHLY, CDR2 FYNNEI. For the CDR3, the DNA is TGTGCCAGCAGTGAATATCTAGTCTCTAACTATGGCTACACCTTC. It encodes CASSEYLVSNYGYTF.

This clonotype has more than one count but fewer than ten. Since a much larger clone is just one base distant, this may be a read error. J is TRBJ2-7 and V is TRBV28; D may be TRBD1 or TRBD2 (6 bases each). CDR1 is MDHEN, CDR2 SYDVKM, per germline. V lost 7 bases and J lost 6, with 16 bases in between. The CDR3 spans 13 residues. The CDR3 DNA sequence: TGTGCCAGCAAACCCTCTTGGGGGGCCGAGCAGTACTTC. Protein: CASKPSWGAEQYF.

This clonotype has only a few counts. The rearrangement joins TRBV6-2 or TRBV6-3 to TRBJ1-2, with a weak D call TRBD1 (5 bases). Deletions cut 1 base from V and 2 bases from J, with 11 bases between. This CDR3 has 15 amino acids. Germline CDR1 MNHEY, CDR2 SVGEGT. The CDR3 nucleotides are TGTGCCAGCAGTTACTGGAGGGGAACGAACTATGGCTACACCTTC. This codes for CASSYWRGTNYGYTF.

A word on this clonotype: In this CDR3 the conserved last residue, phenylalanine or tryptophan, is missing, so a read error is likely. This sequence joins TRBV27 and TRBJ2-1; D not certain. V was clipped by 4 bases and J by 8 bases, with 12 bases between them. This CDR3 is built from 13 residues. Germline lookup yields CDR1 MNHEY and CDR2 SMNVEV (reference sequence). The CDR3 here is CASSSRMDDEQFS. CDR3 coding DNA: TGTGCCAGCAGTTCCCGGATGGACGATGAGCAGTTCTCC.

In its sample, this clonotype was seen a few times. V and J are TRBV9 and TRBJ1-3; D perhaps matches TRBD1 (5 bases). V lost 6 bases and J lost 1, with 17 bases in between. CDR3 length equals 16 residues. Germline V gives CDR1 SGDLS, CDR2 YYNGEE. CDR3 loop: CASTGGEGLSGNTIYF. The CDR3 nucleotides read TGTGCCAGCACCGGTGGCGAGGGGCTATCTGGAAACACCATATATTTT.

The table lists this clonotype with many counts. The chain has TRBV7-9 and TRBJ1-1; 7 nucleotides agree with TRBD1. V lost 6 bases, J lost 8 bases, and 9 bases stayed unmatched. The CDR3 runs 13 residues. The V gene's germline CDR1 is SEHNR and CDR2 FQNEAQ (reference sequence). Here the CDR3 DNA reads TGTGCCAGCAGATCCGGGACAGCCTCCGAAGCTTTCTTT. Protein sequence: CASRSGTASEAFF. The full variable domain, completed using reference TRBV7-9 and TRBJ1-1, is DTGVSQNPRHKITKRGQNVTFRCDPISEHNRLYWYRQTLGQGPEFLTYFQNEAQLEKSRLLSDRFSAERPKGSFSTLEIQRTEQGDSAMYLCASRSGTASEAFFGQGTRLTVV.

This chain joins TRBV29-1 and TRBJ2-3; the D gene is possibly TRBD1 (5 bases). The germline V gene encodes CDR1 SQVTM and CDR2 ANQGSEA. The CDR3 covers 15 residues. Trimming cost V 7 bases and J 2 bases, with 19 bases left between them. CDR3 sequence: CSAISRVKTTDTQYF. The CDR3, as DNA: TGCAGCGCCATTAGCAGGGTCAAGACCACAGATACGCAGTATTTT.

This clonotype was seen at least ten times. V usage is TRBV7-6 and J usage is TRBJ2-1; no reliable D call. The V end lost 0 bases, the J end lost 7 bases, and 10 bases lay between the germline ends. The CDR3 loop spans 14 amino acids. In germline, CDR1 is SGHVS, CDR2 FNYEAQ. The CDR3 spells CASSLANVRNEQFF. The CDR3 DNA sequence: TGTGCCAGCAGCTTAGCAAATGTACGTAATGAGCAGTTCTTC.